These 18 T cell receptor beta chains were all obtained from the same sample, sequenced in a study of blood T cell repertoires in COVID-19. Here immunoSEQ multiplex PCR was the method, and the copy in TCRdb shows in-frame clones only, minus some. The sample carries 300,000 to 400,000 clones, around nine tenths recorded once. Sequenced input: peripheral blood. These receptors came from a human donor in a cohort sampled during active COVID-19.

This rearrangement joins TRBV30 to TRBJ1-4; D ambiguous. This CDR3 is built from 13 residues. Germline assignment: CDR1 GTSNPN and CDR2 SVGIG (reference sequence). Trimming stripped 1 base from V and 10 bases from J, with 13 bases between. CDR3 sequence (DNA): TGTGCCTGGAGTGAACCCGGTGAGAGAAAACTGTTTTTT. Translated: CAWSEPGERKLFF.

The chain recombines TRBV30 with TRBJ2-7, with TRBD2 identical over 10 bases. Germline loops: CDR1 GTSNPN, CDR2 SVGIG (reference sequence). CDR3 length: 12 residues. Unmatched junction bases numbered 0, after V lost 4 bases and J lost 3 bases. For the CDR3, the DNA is TGTGCCTGGACTAGCGGGAGCTACGAGCAGTACTTC. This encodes CAWTSGSYEQYF.

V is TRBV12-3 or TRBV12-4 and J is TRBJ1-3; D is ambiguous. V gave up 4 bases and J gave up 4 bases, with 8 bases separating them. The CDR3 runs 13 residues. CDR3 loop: CASSSLTGNTIYF. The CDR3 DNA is TGTGCCAGCAGTTCCCTGACAGGAAACACCATATATTTT.

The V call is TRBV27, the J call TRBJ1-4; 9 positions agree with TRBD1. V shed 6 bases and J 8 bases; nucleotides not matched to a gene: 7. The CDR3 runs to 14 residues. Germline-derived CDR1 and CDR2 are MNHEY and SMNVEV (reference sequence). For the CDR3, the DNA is TGTGCCAGCAGGAAACAGGGGGCGCGGGAAAAACTGTTTTTT. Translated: CASRKQGAREKLFF.

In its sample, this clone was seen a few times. In DNA, the CDR3 is TGTGCCAGCTCACCACGTGGTAGGGGGTACAATTCACCCCTCCACTTT. Protein product: CASSPRGRGYNSPLHF. The gene calls are TRBV18 and TRBJ1-6; perhaps TRBD1 as D (6 bases). V lost 1 base to trimming and J lost 7 bases, with 14 bases between them. The V gene's germline CDR1 is KGHSH and CDR2 LQKENI. The CDR3 is 16 amino acids. The full variable domain, rest sourced from reference TRBV18 and TRBJ1-6, is NAGVMQNPRHLVRRRGQEARLRCSPMKGHSHVYWYRQLPEEGLKFMVYLQKENIIDESGMPKERFSAEFPKEGPSILRIQQVVRGDSAAYFCASSPRGRGYNSPLHFGNGTRLTVT.

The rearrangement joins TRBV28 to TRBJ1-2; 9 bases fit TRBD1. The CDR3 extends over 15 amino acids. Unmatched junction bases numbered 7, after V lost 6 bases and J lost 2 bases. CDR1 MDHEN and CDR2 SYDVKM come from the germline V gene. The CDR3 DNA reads TGTGCCAGCAGAGGCCGGGACAGGGAAAACTATGGCTACACCTTC. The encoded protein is CASRGRDRENYGYTF.

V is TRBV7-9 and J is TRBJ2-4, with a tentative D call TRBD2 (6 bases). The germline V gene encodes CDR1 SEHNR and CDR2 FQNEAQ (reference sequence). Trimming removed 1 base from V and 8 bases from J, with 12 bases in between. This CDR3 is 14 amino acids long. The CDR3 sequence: CASSLGTGDYIQYF. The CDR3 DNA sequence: TGTGCCAGCAGCTTAGGTACCGGGGACTACATTCAGTACTTC.

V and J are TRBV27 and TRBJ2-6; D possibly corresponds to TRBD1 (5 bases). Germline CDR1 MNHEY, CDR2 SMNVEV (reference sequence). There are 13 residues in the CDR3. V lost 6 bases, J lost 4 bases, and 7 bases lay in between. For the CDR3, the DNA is TGTGCCAGCAGCCAGGGCGGGGCCAACGTCCTGACTTTC. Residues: CASSQGGANVLTF.

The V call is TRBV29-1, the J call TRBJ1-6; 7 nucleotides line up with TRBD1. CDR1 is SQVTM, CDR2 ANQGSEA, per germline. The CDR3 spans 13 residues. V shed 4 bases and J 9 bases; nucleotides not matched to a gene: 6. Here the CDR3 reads CSVATGRSSPLHF. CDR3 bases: TGCAGCGTTGCGACAGGGCGTAGTTCACCCCTCCACTTT. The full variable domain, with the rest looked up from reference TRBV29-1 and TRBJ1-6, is SAVISQKPSRDICQRGTSLTIQCQVDSQVTMMFWYRQQPGQSLTLIATANQGSEATYESGFVIDKFPISRPNLTFSTLTVSNMSPEDSSIYLCSVATGRSSPLHFGNGTRLTVT.

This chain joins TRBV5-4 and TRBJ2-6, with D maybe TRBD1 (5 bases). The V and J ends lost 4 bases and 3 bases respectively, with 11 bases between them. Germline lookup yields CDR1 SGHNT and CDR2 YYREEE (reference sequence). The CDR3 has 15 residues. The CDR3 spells CASSRSRDGANVLTF. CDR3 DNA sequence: TGTGCCAGCAGCCGTTCCAGGGATGGGGCCAACGTCCTGACTTTC.

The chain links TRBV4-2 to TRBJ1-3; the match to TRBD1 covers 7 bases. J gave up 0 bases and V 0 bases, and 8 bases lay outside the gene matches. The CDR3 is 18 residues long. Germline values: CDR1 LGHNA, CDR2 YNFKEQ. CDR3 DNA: TGTGCCAGCAGCCAAGAGAGATGGGACAGCCTCTCTGGAAACACCATATATTTT. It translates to CASSQERWDSLSGNTIYF.

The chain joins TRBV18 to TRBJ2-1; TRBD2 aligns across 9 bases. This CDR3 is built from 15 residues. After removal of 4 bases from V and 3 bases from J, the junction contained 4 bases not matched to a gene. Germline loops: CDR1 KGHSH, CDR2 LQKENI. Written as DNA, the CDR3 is TGTGCCAGCTCACGTAGCGGGAGTAGCTACAATGAGCAGTTCTTC. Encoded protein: CASSRSGSSYNEQFF.

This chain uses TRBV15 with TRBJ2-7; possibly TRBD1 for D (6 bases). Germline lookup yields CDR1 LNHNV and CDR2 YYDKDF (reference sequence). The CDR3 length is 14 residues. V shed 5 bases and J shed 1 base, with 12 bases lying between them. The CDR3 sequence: CATSFRTASYEQYF. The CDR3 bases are TGTGCCACCAGCTTCCGGACAGCTTCCTACGAGCAGTACTTC.

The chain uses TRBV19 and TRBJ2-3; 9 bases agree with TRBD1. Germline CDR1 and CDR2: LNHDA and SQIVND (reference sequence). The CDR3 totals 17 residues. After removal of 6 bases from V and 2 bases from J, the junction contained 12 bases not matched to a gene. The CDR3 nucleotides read TGTGCCAGTAGCCGAGACCTGGGACAGGGTGACACAGATACGCAGTATTTT. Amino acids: CASSRDLGQGDTDTQYF. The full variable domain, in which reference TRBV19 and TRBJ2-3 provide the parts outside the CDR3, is DGGITQSPKYLFRKEGQNVTLSCEQNLNHDAMYWYRQDPGQGLRLIYYSQIVNDFQKGDIAEGYSVSREKKESFPLTVTSAQKNPTAFYLCASSRDLGQGDTDTQYFGPGTRLTVL.

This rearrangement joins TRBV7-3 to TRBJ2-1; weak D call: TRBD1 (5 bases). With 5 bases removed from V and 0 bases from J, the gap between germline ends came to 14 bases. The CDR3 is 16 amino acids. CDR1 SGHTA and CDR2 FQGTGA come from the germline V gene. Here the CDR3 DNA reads TGTGCCAGCAGCCCTGTGGGGCAGGGCTCCTACAATGAGCAGTTCTTC. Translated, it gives CASSPVGQGSYNEQFF.

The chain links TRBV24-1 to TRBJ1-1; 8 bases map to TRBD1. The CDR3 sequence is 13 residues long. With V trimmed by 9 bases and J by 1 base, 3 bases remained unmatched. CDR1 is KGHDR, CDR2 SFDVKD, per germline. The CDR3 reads CATRGTGNTEAFF. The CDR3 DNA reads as TGTGCCACCCGTGGGACAGGGAACACTGAAGCTTTCTTT.

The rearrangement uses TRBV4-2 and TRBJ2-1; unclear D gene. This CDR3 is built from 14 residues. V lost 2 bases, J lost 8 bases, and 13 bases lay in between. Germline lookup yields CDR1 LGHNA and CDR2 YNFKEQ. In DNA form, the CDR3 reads TGTGCCAGCAGCCAACTCTCTCCACGAGATGAGCAGTTCTTC. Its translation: CASSQLSPRDEQFF.

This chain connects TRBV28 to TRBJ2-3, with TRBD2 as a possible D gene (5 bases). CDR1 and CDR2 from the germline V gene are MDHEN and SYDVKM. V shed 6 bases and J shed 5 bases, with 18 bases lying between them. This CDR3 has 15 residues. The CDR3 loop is CASSPRAAREDTQYF. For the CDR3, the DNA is TGTGCCAGCAGCCCGAGGGCGGCCCGAGAAGATACGCAGTATTTT.